These 13 T cell receptor beta chains were sequenced from one sample in a study of CD8 T cell repertoires and HIV-1 epitope variants. TCRdb's table, derived via immunoSEQ multiplex PCR, lists solely in-frame clones and lacks some. The data contain roughly 5,300 clones, less than 70% of them singletons. These receptors' targets are unknown. Sequenced: cultured CD8+ T cells derived from PBMCs. All receptors derive from a male donor with HIV.

The genes are TRBV4-2 and TRBJ1-2; 9 bases fit TRBD1. Germline CDR1 reads LGHNA; CDR2 reads YNFKEQ. Trimming took 3 bases from V and 4 from J; bases not matched to a gene: 0. CDR3 length equals 13 residues. This chain's CDR3 is CASSQDRGYGYTF. The CDR3 DNA is TGTGCCAGCAGCCAGGACAGGGGCTATGGCTACACCTTC.

This chain uses TRBV7-9 with TRBJ1-1; 12 bases match TRBD1. The V gene end was trimmed by 3 bases and the J gene end by 0 bases; junction bases not matched to a gene: 8. The CDR3 sequence is 18 residues long. Germline-derived CDR1 and CDR2 are SEHNR and FQNEAQ (reference sequence). The CDR3 sequence: CASSFDFGTGGLNTEAFF. The DNA for the CDR3 is TGTGCCAGCAGCTTCGATTTCGGGACAGGGGGCCTGAACACTGAAGCTTTCTTT.

The chain carries TRBV5-1 and TRBJ1-2; tentative D call: TRBD1 (5 bases). The CDR3 covers 14 residues. The germline gives CDR1 SGHRS, CDR2 YFSETQ. Trimming stripped 3 bases from V and 3 bases from J, with 12 bases between. In nucleotides, the CDR3 is TGCGCCAGCAGCTGGGAACAGGACGACTATGGCTACACCTTC. It is translated as CASSWEQDDYGYTF.

V gene TRBV5-4 combines with J gene TRBJ2-7; the match to TRBD1 covers 11 bases. Germline CDR1 SGHNT, CDR2 YYREEE (reference sequence). Trimming took 2 bases from V and 6 from J; bases not matched to a gene: 4. This CDR3 is built from 14 residues. CDR3 sequence (DNA): TGTGCCAGCAGCTTCGGACAGGGGGCTGGCGAGCAGTACTTC. It encodes CASSFGQGAGEQYF.

This clone was detected a few times. J is TRBJ1-2 and V is TRBV27; no firm D call. The germline CDR1 and CDR2 sequences are MNHEY and SMNVEV (reference sequence). V lost 3 bases and J 3 bases, leaving 11 bases between the germline ends. This CDR3 has 14 residues. The CDR3 reads CASSLAVTDYGYTF. CDR3 bases: TGTGCCAGCAGTTTGGCGGTGACGGACTATGGCTACACCTTC.

The V gene is TRBV5-8, the J gene TRBJ1-5; D may be TRBD1 (5 bases). Trimming took 7 bases from V and 3 from J, leaving 11 bases between them. There are 13 residues in the CDR3. Germline V gives CDR1 SGHTS, CDR2 YDEGEE. In nucleotides, the CDR3 is TGTGCCAGCTCCTGGGGCAACAATCAGCCCCAGCATTTT. It encodes CASSWGNNQPQHF.

The J gene is TRBJ2-1, the V gene TRBV27; no firm D call. CDR3 length equals 13 residues. The germline V gene has CDR1 MNHEY and CDR2 SMNVEV (reference sequence). Trimming pared 5 bases from V and 5 bases from J, leaving 10 bases between. The CDR3: CASSPLGDNEQFF. DNA of the CDR3: TGTGCCAGCAGTCCCTTGGGCGACAATGAGCAGTTCTTC.

This chain connects TRBV29-1 to TRBJ1-1, with TRBD1 matching 7 bases. The CDR3 runs 12 residues. Germline-derived CDR1 and CDR2 are SQVTM and ANQGSEA. V gave up 6 bases and J gave up 7 bases; unmatched junction bases: 8. The CDR3 protein is CSVTGDRIEAFF. The CDR3 coding sequence is TGCAGCGTAACAGGGGATCGGATTGAAGCTTTCTTT.

This clone occurred once. The rearrangement joins TRBV19 to TRBJ2-1; maybe TRBD1 (5 bases). Germline V lookup: CDR1 LNHDA, CDR2 SQIVND (reference sequence). Trimming removed 1 base from V and 4 bases from J, with 8 bases in between. The CDR3 runs 14 residues. The DNA for the CDR3 is TGTGCCAGTAGTATAGGGGGCCAATACAATGAGCAGTTCTTC. It codes for CASSIGGQYNEQFF.

V is TRBV7-2 and J is TRBJ2-3; 9 nucleotides line up with TRBD2. This CDR3 is 16 amino acids long. The trim removed 5 bases at V and 5 bases at J, leaving 11 bases unmatched. Germline values: CDR1 SGHTA, CDR2 FQGNSA. CDR3 region: CASSPRLAGSRDTQYF. For the CDR3, the DNA is TGTGCCAGCAGCCCTCGCCTAGCGGGAAGTAGAGATACGCAGTATTTT.

This chain joins TRBV2 and TRBJ2-2; 8 nucleotides align to TRBD2. Germline CDR1 reads SNHLY; CDR2 reads FYNNEI. The ends lost 3 bases at V and 6 bases at J; junction bases unmatched: 6. The CDR3 contains 15 residues. CDR3 DNA sequence: TGTGCCAGCAGTGACGGGGGAGCGGGGGCCGGGGAGCTGTTTTTT. Translation: CASSDGGAGAGELFF.

The V gene is TRBV7-2, the J gene TRBJ2-1; D is ambiguous. Germline CDR1 and CDR2: SGHTA and FQGNSA. This CDR3 is built from 12 residues. Between the trimmed V and J ends, which lost 1 base and 10 bases, there was a span of 8 bases. The CDR3 sequence is CASSLGLPEQFF. The DNA of the CDR3 is TGTGCCAGCAGCTTAGGGCTCCCAGAGCAGTTCTTC. Full variable domain (remainder filled in from reference TRBV7-2 and TRBJ2-1): GAGVSQSPSNKVTEKGKDVELRCDPISGHTALYWYRQSLGQGLEFLIYFQGNSAPDKSGLPSDRFSAERTGGSVSTLTIQRTQQEDSAVYLCASSLGLPEQFFGPGTRLTVL.

A single count supports this clone. The DNA for the CDR3 is TGTGCCAGCAGTCTCTCGGGACAGCTTTCCTACAATGAGCAGTTCTTC. This sequence encodes CASSLSGQLSYNEQFF. The gene calls are TRBV27 and TRBJ2-1; the match to TRBD1 covers 7 bases. This CDR3 has 16 amino acids. Germline V CDR1 and CDR2: MNHEY, SMNVEV (reference sequence). V lost 5 bases, J lost 1 base, and 8 bases stayed unmatched.